What follows are 6 T cell receptor beta chains derived from one specimen sequenced in a study of blood T cell repertoires in COVID-19. Profiling relied on immunoSEQ multiplex PCR, and the TCRdb table lists in-frame clones only, not all of them. This sample carries roughly 250,000 clones, under 85% of them seen once, and the ten largest clones take roughly 5.5%. The sequenced material came from peripheral blood. These receptors all stem from a human donor in a cohort sampled during active COVID-19.

V gene TRBV7-2 combines with J gene TRBJ2-7, with 8 positions matching TRBD1. V lost 5 bases to trimming and J lost 6 bases; unmatched junction nucleotides: 12. Germline V gene sequence: CDR1 SGHTA, CDR2 FQGNSA. This CDR3 contains 15 residues. The CDR3 loop is CASSATGGTALEQYF. DNA of the CDR3: TGTGCCAGCAGCGCTACAGGGGGGACAGCCCTCGAGCAGTACTTC.

For this clone: Other DNA sequences in this specimen translate into the identical CDR3. This chain joins TRBV3-1 (or the pseudogene TRBV3-2) and TRBJ2-3; tentative D call: TRBD1 (6 bases). Germline values: CDR1 LGHDT, CDR2 YNNKEL (reference sequence). CDR3 size: 16 residues. The germline V and J ends were trimmed by 1 base and 0 bases, with 11 bases remaining between them. CDR3 in DNA: TGTGCCAGCAGCCAAGGTCGGCAGGGGAGCACAGATACGCAGTATTTT. This sequence encodes CASSQGRQGSTDTQYF.

The rearrangement links TRBV3-1 (or the pseudogene TRBV3-2) to TRBJ2-5; D remains unclear. The CDR3 has 13 residues. V gave up 2 bases and J gave up 5 bases, with 9 bases separating them. The germline V gene has CDR1 LGHDT and CDR2 YNNKEL (reference sequence). The CDR3 loop is CASSQSERETQYF. CDR3 in DNA: TGTGCCAGCAGCCAATCCGAGAGGGAGACCCAGTACTTC.

CDR3 sequence: CASSRRTGDGYTF. In nucleotides, the CDR3 is TGTGCCAGCAGTCGCCGGACAGGAGATGGCTACACCTTC. V and J are TRBV12-3 or TRBV12-4 and TRBJ1-2; 7 positions agree with TRBD1. V lost 5 bases to trimming and J lost 6 bases; unmatched junction nucleotides: 6. The CDR3 extends over 13 amino acids.

The chain combines TRBV27 with TRBJ2-1, with 8 bases lining up with TRBD2. V lost 6 bases, J lost 7 bases, and 17 bases stayed unmatched. Germline V gene data show CDR1 as MNHEY and CDR2 as SMNVEV (reference sequence). The CDR3 spans 17 residues. The CDR3 DNA reads as TGTGCCAGCAGACCCACTTCACTAGCGGTCTCGGGGAATGAGCAGTTCTTC. This codes for CASRPTSLAVSGNEQFF.

This chain connects TRBV14 to TRBJ2-3; 12 bases line up with TRBD2. The V and J ends lost 6 bases and 7 bases, in that order; junction bases with no gene match: 8. CDR3 length: 15 amino acids. Germline V CDR1 and CDR2: SGHDN, FVKESK. For the CDR3, the DNA is TGTGCCAGCAGTCCGATGGGACTAGCGGGCCATACGCAGTATTTT. Its protein is CASSPMGLAGHTQYF.